Following are 26 T cell receptor beta chains from one sample sequenced in a study of T-cell reconstitution after alpha-beta-depleted transplantation in children. Whole-study results and caveats: Among T cells one year after transplant, newly produced cells accounted for most counts and diversity.

No antigen has been assigned to these receptors. A library of TCRbeta sequences, prepared with unique molecular identifiers, was generated. TCRdb reanalysed the PCR reads using MiXCR and keeps one entry per CDR3 protein. The profile shows around 270,000 distinct CDR3 sequences, roughly 7.8% of them singletons. The source was peripheral blood, collected 360 days after TCRalphabeta/CD19-depleted stem cell transplant. The receptors originated from a female patient between 2 and 15 years old who had a stem cell transplant for Fanconi anemia, so the T cells may come from the graft donor.

This clonotype was observed at least ten times. This rearrangement joins TRBV9 to TRBJ1-1; 9 positions agree with TRBD1. V was pared by 1 base and J by 4 bases, with 2 bases of the junction left unmatched. Looked up from germline, CDR1 is SGDLS and CDR2 is YYNGEE. This CDR3 has 14 residues. The CDR3, as DNA: TGTGCCAGCAGCGTAACGGGACAGGGCACTGAAGCTTTCTTT. This encodes CASSVTGQGTEAFF.

Many counts were recorded for this clonotype. This chain uses TRBV4-1 with TRBJ1-1; 11 bases match TRBD1. V dropped 0 bases and J dropped 4; count of bases not matched to a gene: 1. CDR1 and CDR2 from the germline V gene are MGHRA and YSYEKL. CDR3 length equals 15 residues. The CDR3 bases are TGCGCCAGCAGCCAAGATGGGACAGGGGGCACTGAAGCTTTCTTT. Protein: CASSQDGTGGTEAFF.

This clonotype was seen at least ten times. This rearrangement joins TRBV12-3 or TRBV12-4 to TRBJ2-7; 9 bases line up with TRBD2. J lost 13 bases, V lost 5 bases, and 9 bases had no gene match. The CDR3 is made up of 12 amino acids. The CDR3 DNA reads as TGTGCCAGCAGTCCGTATAGCGGGAGTAAATACTTC. Translation gives CASSPYSGSKYF.

This clonotype was counted many times. The chain has TRBV12-3 or TRBV12-4 and TRBJ2-1; 7 bases fit TRBD1. V lost 5 bases, J lost 2 bases, and 3 bases stayed unmatched. The CDR3 extends over 14 amino acids. CDR3 in DNA: TGTGCCAGCAGTACGACAGGGCCCTACAATGAGCAGTTCTTC. This translates into CASSTTGPYNEQFF.

This clonotype was observed a few times. This rearrangement joins TRBV12-3 or TRBV12-4 to TRBJ2-2; 8 nucleotides align to TRBD2. The CDR3 has 15 amino acids. The V gene end was trimmed by 6 bases and the J gene end by 1 base; junction bases not matched to a gene: 4. CDR3 nucleotides: TGTGCCAGCAGAACGGGGGGGGAGAACACCGGGGAGCTGTTTTTT. Amino acid sequence: CASRTGGENTGELFF.

The chain carries TRBV5-5 and TRBJ1-3, with D perhaps matching TRBD1 (5 bases). The CDR3 loop spans 15 amino acids. Looked up from germline, CDR1 is SGHKS and CDR2 is YYEKEE (reference sequence). V was cut by 0 bases and J by 4 bases, with 11 bases left in between. In nucleotides, the CDR3 is TGTGCCAGCAGCTTGGCCTCGGGGCACGGAAACACCATATATTTT. Amino acid sequence: CASSLASGHGNTIYF.

This clonotype came up many times. The CDR3 is CASSYSSIQETQYF. The CDR3 DNA reads TGTGCCAGCAGTTACTCTTCCATACAAGAGACCCAGTACTTC. The chain is built from TRBV6-5 and TRBJ2-5, with D uncertain. V lost 0 bases and J 2 bases, leaving 7 bases between the germline ends. The CDR3 runs 14 residues. Germline lookup yields CDR1 MNHEY and CDR2 SVGAGI.

This clonotype has a count of ten or more. V usage is TRBV15 and J usage is TRBJ2-3, with TRBD2 as a possible D gene (6 bases). The germline CDR1 and CDR2 sequences are LNHNV and YYDKDF (reference sequence). Trimming removed 5 bases from V and 10 bases from J, with 16 bases in between. The CDR3 runs to 13 residues. CDR3 in amino acids: CATSDRISGAQYF. In nucleotides, the CDR3 is TGTGCCACCAGCGATCGCATATCGGGGGCGCAGTATTTT.

This clonotype was recorded many times. The chain is built from TRBV29-1 and TRBJ1-2; TRBD1 matches at 9 bases. The CDR3 contains 12 residues. With 6 bases clipped from V and 8 bases from J, the junction kept 7 bases outside the gene matches. The germline V gene has CDR1 SQVTM and CDR2 ANQGSEA. The CDR3: CSVPGTGNGYTF. CDR3 nucleotide sequence: TGCAGCGTCCCCGGGACAGGGAACGGCTACACCTTC.

Many counts were recorded for this clonotype. The chain recombines TRBV20-1 with TRBJ2-7; TRBD2 aligns across 13 bases. Looked up from germline, CDR1 is DFQATT and CDR2 is SNEGSKA (reference sequence). Trimming removed 5 bases from V and 5 bases from J; junction bases left unmatched: 15. The length of the CDR3 is 17 residues. CDR3 nucleotide sequence: TGCAGTGCTCCTACCCGGACTAGCGGGAGCCCACTAGACGAGCAGTACTTC. It specifies CSAPTRTSGSPLDEQYF.

At least ten counts were recorded for this clonotype. This chain connects TRBV10-3 to TRBJ2-2, with D unclear. The CDR3 is 13 amino acids. V lost 7 bases, J lost 6 bases, and 12 bases lay in between. CDR1 is ENHRY and CDR2 is SYGVKD in the germline V gene. The CDR3 here is CAITAKRSGELFF. The CDR3 DNA reads TGTGCCATCACCGCTAAGAGGTCCGGGGAGCTGTTTTTT.

The CDR3 loop reads CASTLDRGRGQPQHF. The CDR3 coding sequence is TGTGCCAGCACCCTAGACAGGGGCAGGGGTCAGCCCCAGCATTTT. This chain uses TRBV6-2 or TRBV6-3 with TRBJ1-5; 8 nucleotides agree with TRBD1. Germline V gene sequence: CDR1 MNHEY, CDR2 SVGEGT. The ends lost 7 bases at V and 6 bases at J; junction bases unmatched: 11. This CDR3 has 15 residues.

The chain combines TRBV6-5 with TRBJ1-5; D possibly corresponds to TRBD1 (5 bases). V was cut by 6 bases and J by 8 bases, with 14 bases left in between. Germline V CDR1 and CDR2: MNHEY, SVGAGI. The length of the CDR3 is 13 residues. The CDR3 nucleotides read TGTGCCAGCAGGGTAGGGGTTAGCAAGCCCCAGCATTTT. It yields the protein CASRVGVSKPQHF.

This clonotype was observed at least ten times. The genes are TRBV28 and TRBJ2-2; no clear D gene. This CDR3 contains 16 residues. Trimming removed 2 bases at V and 0 bases at J, with 10 bases between. Per the germline V gene, CDR1 is MDHEN and CDR2 is SYDVKM. The CDR3 here is CASSLNTQSNTGELFF. CDR3 nucleotides: TGTGCCAGCAGTTTAAATACCCAATCGAACACCGGGGAGCTGTTTTTT.

This clonotype showed up many times. This chain connects TRBV20-1 to TRBJ2-7, with D uncertain. The germline V gene encodes CDR1 DFQATT and CDR2 SNEGSKA (reference sequence). The CDR3 has 11 residues. Trimming shortened V by 3 bases and J by 5 bases, and 8 bases separated the two germline ends. The CDR3 DNA reads TGCAGTGCTAGTAGGATCGACGAGCAGTACTTC. Protein product: CSASRIDEQYF.

This chain joins TRBV11-1 and TRBJ2-7, with 10 bases lining up with TRBD2. Germline lookup yields CDR1 SGHAT and CDR2 FQDESV (reference sequence). This CDR3 spans 18 amino acids. V shed 0 bases, J shed 3 bases, and the junction held 11 bases outside the gene matches. CDR3 DNA sequence: TGTGCCAGCAGCTTAGCTCTCTCCGGGCTAGCGGGGGTCTACGAGCAGTACTTC. Amino acid sequence: CASSLALSGLAGVYEQYF.

This clonotype has at least ten counts. The chain uses TRBV12-3 or TRBV12-4 and TRBJ2-3; no definite D call. The CDR3 covers 13 residues. The V gene lost 0 bases and the J gene lost 4 bases, with 5 bases spanning the gap. In nucleotides, the CDR3 is TGTGCCAGCAGTTTAGCAGGAGCAGATACGCAGTATTTT. It encodes CASSLAGADTQYF.

This clonotype was detected ten times or more. The J gene is TRBJ1-5, the V gene TRBV20-1, with D unclear. This CDR3 spans 15 amino acids. Trimming took 5 bases from V and 3 from J, leaving 17 bases between them. In germline, CDR1 is DFQATT, CDR2 SNEGSKA (reference sequence). The CDR3 sequence is CSAQRWQPNNQPQHF. The CDR3 DNA reads TGCAGTGCTCAAAGGTGGCAGCCGAACAATCAGCCCCAGCATTTT.

This clonotype appeared many times. The chain has TRBV13 and TRBJ2-1; 11 nucleotides align to TRBD2. Germline CDR1 PRHDT, CDR2 FYEKMQ (reference sequence). The CDR3 runs to 15 residues. Losses at the gene ends were 3 bases for V and 5 bases for J; bases not matched to a gene: 3. CDR3 protein: CASSLTSGIHNEQFF. CDR3 DNA sequence: TGTGCCAGCAGCTTGACTAGCGGGATTCACAATGAGCAGTTCTTC.

This clonotype was detected many times. This chain joins TRBV2 and TRBJ2-5, with 7 bases that match TRBD1. The germline V gene has CDR1 SNHLY and CDR2 FYNNEI. V lost 3 bases to trimming and J lost 6 bases; unmatched junction nucleotides: 13. There are 16 residues in the CDR3. The CDR3 DNA reads as TGTGCCAGCAGTGATTTCTGGACAGGAGAGGAAAAGACCCAGTACTTC. This sequence encodes CASSDFWTGEEKTQYF.

This clonotype showed up many times. The CDR3 DNA reads TGTGCCAGCAATAGAGGGGGGGACTACACTGAAGCTTTCTTT. Protein product: CASNRGGDYTEAFF. The rearrangement joins TRBV27 to TRBJ1-1; possibly TRBD1 for D (6 bases). Trimming took off 7 bases at V and 3 bases at J, with 15 bases between the two ends. The CDR3 is 14 residues long. Per germline, CDR1 MNHEY and CDR2 SMNVEV (reference sequence).

This clonotype was seen more than once but under ten times. The CDR3 end shows no conserved phenylalanine or tryptophan, and so a read error is likely. Here the CDR3 reads CAISENLGPGANVLTV. CDR3 nucleotide sequence: TGTGCCATCAGTGAAAACTTAGGGCCTGGGGCCAACGTCCTGACTGTC. V is TRBV10-3 and J is TRBJ2-6; unclear D gene. The germline V gene has CDR1 ENHRY and CDR2 SYGVKD. V was pared by 3 bases and J by 2 bases, with 11 bases between. This CDR3 contains 16 residues.

This clonotype was observed at least ten times. The genes are TRBV29-1 and TRBJ2-3, with 11 bases identical to TRBD2. Germline-derived CDR1 and CDR2 are SQVTM and ANQGSEA. The CDR3 has 13 residues. The junction had 5 bases not matched to a gene; V was cut back by 8 bases and J by 4 bases. CDR3 loop: CSLYSGGADTQYF. The CDR3 bases are TGCAGCCTTTATAGCGGGGGGGCAGATACGCAGTATTTT.

This clonotype appeared many times. The chain employs TRBV5-1 and TRBJ2-3; D is undetermined. This CDR3 has 15 amino acids. CDR1 and CDR2 (germline): SGHRS, YFSETQ. V was shortened by 3 bases and J by 4 bases, with 15 bases between the two germline ends. As DNA, the CDR3 is TGCGCCAGCAGCTACACAGCGTCTGGGGCAGATACGCAGTATTTT. As protein: CASSYTASGADTQYF. The full variable domain, in which reference TRBV5-1 and TRBJ2-3 provide the parts outside the CDR3, is KAGVTQTPRYLIKTRGQQVTLSCSPISGHRSVSWYQQTPGQGLQFLFEYFSETQRNKGNFPGRFSGRQFSNSRSEMNVSTLELGDSALYLCASSYTASGADTQYFGPGTRLTVL.

This clonotype occurred a few times. This rearrangement joins TRBV20-1 to TRBJ1-1; tentative D call: TRBD1 (5 bases). V was clipped by 7 bases and J by 0 bases, with 21 bases between them. Germline V gene data show CDR1 as DFQATT and CDR2 as SNEGSKA (reference sequence). The CDR3 consists of 16 residues. CDR3 sequence (DNA): TGCAGTGTTTCCGGGGGACCTAAATACATGAACACTGAAGCTTTCTTT. Translated: CSVSGGPKYMNTEAFF.

This clonotype was detected ten times or more. J is TRBJ1-1 and V is TRBV10-3; no clear D gene. The germline V gene encodes CDR1 ENHRY and CDR2 SYGVKD. The V end was cut by 0 bases, the J end by 1 base, with 6 bases between. The CDR3 spans 14 residues. This chain's CDR3 is CAISESRGNTEAFF. The CDR3 DNA reads TGTGCCATCAGTGAGTCGCGGGGGAACACTGAAGCTTTCTTT.